Listed below are T cell receptor beta chains from one sample, sequenced in a study of CD8 T cells in Susac syndrome. MiXCR was run by TCRdb on the immunoSEQ multiplex PCR reads, yielding one entry per CDR3 protein. The profile shows about 150,000 distinct CDR3 sequences, 85% to 95% of them singletons. The source material was CD4+ T cells from PBMCs. The receptors derive from a human donor with Susac syndrome. The CDR3 runs from the conserved cysteine through the conserved F or W. Fields, in order: D gene, J gene, V gene, clone size, CDR3 protein, CDR3 DNA. The D gene is left open where the match is weak. Clone size is given for some rows only: seen once, a few or many times, or a class if the clone is expanded.

d_gene: TRBD2
j_gene: TRBJ2-7
v_gene: TRBV4-2
abundance: -
CDR3aa: CASSQANSGGDSYEQYF
CDR3nt: TGTGCCAGCAGCCAAGCCAATAGCGGGGGGGACTCCTACGAGCAGTACTTC

d_gene: -
j_gene: TRBJ2-7
v_gene: TRBV20-1
abundance: -
CDR3aa: CSAGGPSHREQYF
CDR3nt: TGCAGTGCCGGGGGACCGTCGCACCGCGAGCAGTACTTC

d_gene: TRBD1
j_gene: TRBJ2-7
v_gene: TRBV29-1
abundance: -
CDR3aa: CSVTQTGTYEQYF
CDR3nt: TGCAGCGTTACTCAGACAGGGACCTACGAGCAGTACTTC

d_gene: TRBD2
j_gene: TRBJ2-4
v_gene: TRBV4-2
abundance: -
CDR3aa: CASSPGGAKNIQYF
CDR3nt: TGTGCCAGCAGCCCGGGGGGAGCCAAAAACATTCAGTACTTC

d_gene: TRBD2
j_gene: TRBJ2-3
v_gene: TRBV4-1
abundance: -
CDR3aa: CASRSTEGLAGGAMQYF
CDR3nt: TGCGCCAGCAGATCAACAGAGGGGCTAGCGGGGGGTGCAATGCAGTATTTT

d_gene: -
j_gene: TRBJ2-5
v_gene: TRBV9
abundance: -
CDR3aa: CASSDNTNLGETQYF
CDR3nt: TGTGCCAGCAGCGACAACACAAACCTTGGGGAGACCCAGTACTTC

d_gene: -
j_gene: TRBJ1-2
v_gene: TRBV11-2
abundance: -
CDR3aa: CASSFHPRGGDNYGYTF
CDR3nt: TGTGCCAGCAGCTTCCATCCCCGGGGGGGAGACAACTATGGCTACACCTTC

d_gene: TRBD2
j_gene: TRBJ2-7
v_gene: TRBV20-1
abundance: few
CDR3aa: CSAPGLADDYEQYF
CDR3nt: TGCAGTGCCCCCGGACTAGCGGATGACTACGAGCAGTACTTC

d_gene: -
j_gene: TRBJ2-1
v_gene: TRBV9
abundance: -
CDR3aa: CASSTTGPEQFF
CDR3nt: TGTGCCAGCAGCACGACAGGCCCTGAGCAGTTCTTC

d_gene: -
j_gene: TRBJ2-4
v_gene: TRBV7-2
abundance: -
CDR3aa: CASSSSLAKNIQYF
CDR3nt: TGTGCCAGCAGCTCAAGTTTAGCCAAAAACATTCAGTACTTC

d_gene: -
j_gene: TRBJ1-2
v_gene: TRBV5-1
abundance: -
CDR3aa: CASSLDGPSGYTF
CDR3nt: TGCGCCAGCAGCTTGGACGGGCCTAGTGGCTACACCTTC

d_gene: -
j_gene: TRBJ2-7
v_gene: TRBV1
abundance: -
CDR3aa: CTSSQNGARWYEQYF
CDR3nt: TGCACCAGCAGCCAGAATGGAGCCCGCTGGTACGAGCAGTACTTC

d_gene: TRBD1
j_gene: TRBJ2-3
v_gene: TRBV20-1
abundance: -
CDR3aa: CSAPNRGDTQYF
CDR3nt: TGCAGTGCTCCTAACAGGGGAGATACGCAGTATTTT

d_gene: -
j_gene: TRBJ2-2
v_gene: TRBV15
abundance: -
CDR3aa: CATGKGGEGNTGELFF
CDR3nt: TGTGCCACCGGGAAAGGCGGGGAAGGAAATACCGGGGAGCTGTTTTTT

d_gene: -
j_gene: TRBJ2-1
v_gene: TRBV19
abundance: -
CDR3aa: CASSTQGSGEQFF
CDR3nt: TGTGCCAGTAGTACCCAGGGGAGCGGTGAGCAGTTCTTC

d_gene: -
j_gene: TRBJ1-2
v_gene: TRBV12-3/TRBV12-4
abundance: -
CDR3aa: CASRYGSGVYGYTF
CDR3nt: TGTGCCAGCAGATACGGCTCGGGGGTCTATGGCTACACCTTC

d_gene: -
j_gene: TRBJ2-7
v_gene: TRBV20-1
abundance: -
CDR3aa: CSASREVDEQYF
CDR3nt: TGCAGTGCTAGCAGGGAGGTGGACGAGCAGTACTTC

d_gene: -
j_gene: TRBJ1-4
v_gene: TRBV14
abundance: -
CDR3aa: CASSRAESEKLFF
CDR3nt: TGTGCCAGCAGCCGTGCGGAGAGTGAAAAACTGTTTTTT

d_gene: -
j_gene: TRBJ2-3
v_gene: TRBV12-3/TRBV12-4
abundance: -
CDR3aa: CASSLGTPGSGTDTQYF
CDR3nt: TGTGCCAGCAGTTTAGGTACTCCGGGGAGCGGCACAGATACGCAGTATTTT

d_gene: -
j_gene: TRBJ2-7
v_gene: TRBV29-1
abundance: once
CDR3aa: CSVKDYEQYF
CDR3nt: TGCAGCGTGAAGGACTACGAGCAGTACTTC

d_gene: -
j_gene: TRBJ2-5
v_gene: TRBV12-3/TRBV12-4
abundance: -
CDR3aa: CASSGVFSGQETQYF
CDR3nt: TGTGCCAGCAGTGGGGTTTTTAGCGGACAAGAGACCCAGTACTTC

d_gene: -
j_gene: TRBJ2-7
v_gene: TRBV12-3/TRBV12-4
abundance: -
CDR3aa: CASSPGPVEQYF
CDR3nt: TGTGCCAGCAGCCCCGGACCTGTCGAGCAGTACTTC

d_gene: TRBD1
j_gene: TRBJ1-2
v_gene: TRBV25-1
abundance: -
CDR3aa: CASTRDSDGYTF
CDR3nt: TGTGCCAGTACTAGGGACAGCGATGGCTACACCTTC

d_gene: -
j_gene: TRBJ1-2
v_gene: TRBV3-1
abundance: -
CDR3aa: CASSHRSAAYGYTF
CDR3nt: TGTGCCAGCAGCCACCGGTCGGCAGCCTATGGCTACACCTTC

d_gene: TRBD1
j_gene: TRBJ2-7
v_gene: TRBV20-1
abundance: -
CDR3aa: CSARPPGQTYEQYF
CDR3nt: TGCAGTGCTAGGCCCCCGGGACAGACCTACGAGCAGTACTTC

d_gene: TRBD1
j_gene: TRBJ2-3
v_gene: TRBV29-1
abundance: once
CDR3aa: CSVSGTADVDTQYF
CDR3nt: TGCAGCGTTTCCGGGACAGCGGATGTCGATACGCAGTATTTT

d_gene: -
j_gene: TRBJ1-2
v_gene: TRBV6-5
abundance: -
CDR3aa: CASSPPTLGGYTF
CDR3nt: TGTGCCAGCAGTCCCCCGACCCTGGGGGGCTACACCTTC

d_gene: -
j_gene: TRBJ2-7
v_gene: TRBV7-2
abundance: few
CDR3aa: CASSLDGTASYEQYF
CDR3nt: TGTGCCAGCAGCTTAGATGGGACTGCTTCCTACGAGCAGTACTTC

d_gene: -
j_gene: TRBJ2-2
v_gene: TRBV25-1
abundance: -
CDR3aa: CASSRGGSGELFF
CDR3nt: TGTGCCAGCAGTAGAGGGGGGTCGGGGGAGCTGTTTTTT

d_gene: TRBD2
j_gene: TRBJ2-5
v_gene: TRBV5-4
abundance: -
CDR3aa: CASSSRGGPGETQYF
CDR3nt: TGTGCCAGCAGCTCGCGGGGGGGCCCGGGAGAGACCCAGTACTTC

d_gene: TRBD2
j_gene: TRBJ2-5
v_gene: TRBV20-1
abundance: -
CDR3aa: CSARTGGGETQYF
CDR3nt: TGCAGTGCTAGGACGGGGGGGGGAGAGACCCAGTACTTC

d_gene: -
j_gene: TRBJ2-5
v_gene: TRBV5-4
abundance: -
CDR3aa: CASSPDRKETQYF
CDR3nt: TGTGCCAGCAGTCCCGACAGGAAAGAGACCCAGTACTTC

d_gene: -
j_gene: TRBJ2-5
v_gene: TRBV9
abundance: -
CDR3aa: CASSVNEETQYF
CDR3nt: TGTGCCAGCAGCGTGAACGAAGAGACCCAGTACTTC